Sequencing of this T cell receptor beta chain was carried out in a study of shared clonotypes between healthy human individuals. Comment on this clone: Its antigen is unknown.

Broader study findings: It was observed that 5% to 6% of naive CD4 clonotypes were shared across a handful of donors. Rarefaction gave evidence that sorted-subset sequencing remained incomplete despite large depth. Among donors, clonotype sharing was expected to be affected by sequencing depth.

CD45RO negativity and positive selection for CCR7 defined naive CD8 cells, a population that excluded terminally differentiated effector memory CD45RA+ cells. From germline, CDR1 is SNHLY and CDR2 FYNNEI. CDR3 size: 14 residues. Trimming pared 3 bases from V and 2 bases from J, leaving 10 bases between. Only in-frame clones appear in the TCRdb table, and some are missing; sequencing was by immunoSEQ multiplex PCR. Of about 1,800,000 clones in the sample, about 95% were seen once. The receptor comes from a young man in good health. V gene TRBV2 combines with J gene TRBJ2-5; D is possibly TRBD2 (6 bases). Sequenced: naive CD8+ T cells sorted from blood. The CDR3 region is CASSDPGAQETQYF. CDR3 sequence (DNA): TGTGCCAGCAGTGATCCGGGAGCTCAAGAGACCCAGTACTTC.